One sample yielded the 2 T cell receptor beta chains listed below, sequenced in a study of naive and memory T cell subsets. Amplification of ligated cDNA took four PCR rounds with SP2 and nested alpha and beta constant primers. TCRdb ran MiXCR on the UMI-ligation and nested PCR reads and lists one entry per CDR3 protein. The sample lists fewer than 35,000 distinct CDR3 sequences; about 7.4% were seen once. Treatment here: skin biopsy from PPD injection site in Mantoux-positive individual. The library had UMIs added by 3' ligation of an oligonucleotide to TCR cDNA. Specimen: skin, collected from a tuberculin skin test site. These receptors were taken from an adult in good health.

Ten or more counts support this clonotype. This chain joins TRBV20-1 and TRBJ1-1, with 12 bases that match TRBD1. Germline loops: CDR1 DFQATT, CDR2 SNEGSKA (reference sequence). There are 15 residues in the CDR3. With 3 bases clipped from V and 5 bases from J, the junction kept 7 bases outside the gene matches. The CDR3 DNA sequence: TGCAGTGCTAGGTTTCCGGGACAGGGGGCTACTGAAGCTTTCTTT. Its protein is CSARFPGQGATEAFF.

This chain uses TRBV6-1 with TRBJ1-1; TRBD1 matches 10 bases. Germline CDR1 is MNHNS and CDR2 is SASEGT. V was clipped by 9 bases and J by 1 base; unmatched bases: 2. The CDR3 spans 13 residues. The DNA for the CDR3 is TGTGCCAGTCGGGACAGGGGGAACACTGAAGCTTTCTTT. Translating it yields CASRDRGNTEAFF.